What follows is one TCR beta chain and its context. The antigen is undetermined. Likely unrecorded immune exposures existed in these nominally healthy donors. This sample is part of a study of cytomegalovirus exposure and HLA in healthy donors. Study results and caveats: Further analysis, carried out later, found HLA-associated TCR beta chains more clonally expanded than equally common other chains.

The CDR3 loop spans 14 amino acids. From germline, CDR1 is SGHRS and CDR2 YFSETQ. The V end was cut by 3 bases, the J end by 6 bases, with 13 bases between. Researchers ran the PCR with 60 Vbeta and 13 Jbeta primers. Sequencing was performed with immunoSEQ multiplex PCR; in TCRdb, only in-frame clones are kept and a portion is missing. Altogether about 110,000 clones are present, approximately 80% being singletons, with the ten largest covering about 0.22%. The receptor was derived from a man in his fifties or sixties in good health and CMV-seronegative. The V call is TRBV5-1, the J call TRBJ2-1; TRBD2 is a possible D gene (6 bases). The sequencing input was PBMCs. The CDR3 is CASSWGDSRNEQFF. The CDR3 nucleotides read TGCGCCAGCAGCTGGGGGGATAGCCGCAATGAGCAGTTCTTC.